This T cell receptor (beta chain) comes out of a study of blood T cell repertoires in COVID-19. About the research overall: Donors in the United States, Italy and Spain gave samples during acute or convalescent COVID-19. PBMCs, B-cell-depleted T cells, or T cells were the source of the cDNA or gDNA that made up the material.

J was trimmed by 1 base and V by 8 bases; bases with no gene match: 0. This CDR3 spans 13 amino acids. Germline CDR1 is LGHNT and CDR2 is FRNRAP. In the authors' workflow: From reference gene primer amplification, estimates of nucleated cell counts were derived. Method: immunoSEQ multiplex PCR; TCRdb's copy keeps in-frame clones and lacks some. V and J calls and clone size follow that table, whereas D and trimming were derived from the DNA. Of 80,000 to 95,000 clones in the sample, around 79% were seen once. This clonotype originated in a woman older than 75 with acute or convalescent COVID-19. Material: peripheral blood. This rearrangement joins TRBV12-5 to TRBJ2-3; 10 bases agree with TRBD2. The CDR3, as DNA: TGTGCTAGTCTAGCGGGGGGCACAGATACGCAGTATTTT. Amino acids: CASLAGGTDTQYF.